Here is one T cell receptor (beta chain) with its context. As yet, its antigen is unknown. The source of the sample is a study of T cell responses to AZD1222 COVID-19 vaccine. The wider study: Combined were second doses at about 4 or about 12 weeks.

CDR1 and CDR2 from the germline V gene are SGHRS and YFSETQ. The ends were cut back, 0 bases at V and 4 bases at J, with 16 bases in the middle. This CDR3 contains 16 residues. Points from the study as a whole: Only after the peak T cell response were repertoires sampled.

Sequencing used immunoSEQ multiplex PCR; TCRdb keeps in-frame clones, though not all of them. The sample holds about 140,000 clones, roughly 92% seen once. Sequencing was performed on peripheral blood, taken on day 0 of AZD1222 vaccination. The clonotype was recovered from an adult in good health. The chain employs TRBV5-1 and TRBJ2-5, with D possibly being TRBD1 (5 bases). Here the CDR3 reads CASSLGANPGRETQYF. CDR3 nucleotides: TGCGCCAGCAGCTTGGGTGCAAATCCAGGGCGAGAGACCCAGTACTTC.